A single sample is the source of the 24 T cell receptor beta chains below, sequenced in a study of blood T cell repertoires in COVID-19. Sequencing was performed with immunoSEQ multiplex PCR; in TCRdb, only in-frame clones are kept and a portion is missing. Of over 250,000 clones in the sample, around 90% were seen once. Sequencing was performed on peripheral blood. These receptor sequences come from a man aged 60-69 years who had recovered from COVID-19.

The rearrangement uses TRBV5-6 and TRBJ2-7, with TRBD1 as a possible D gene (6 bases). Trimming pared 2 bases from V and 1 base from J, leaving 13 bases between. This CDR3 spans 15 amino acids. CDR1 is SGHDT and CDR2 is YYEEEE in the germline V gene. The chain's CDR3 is CASSFSYRVSYEQYF. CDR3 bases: TGTGCCAGCAGCTTTTCCTACAGGGTATCCTACGAGCAGTACTTC. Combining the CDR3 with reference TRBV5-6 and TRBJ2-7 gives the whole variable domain DAGVTQSPTHLIKTRGQQVTLRCSPKSGHDTVSWYQQALGQGPQFIFQYYEEEERQRGNFPDRFSGHQFPNYSSELNVNALLLGDSALYLCASSFSYRVSYEQYFGPGTRLTVT.

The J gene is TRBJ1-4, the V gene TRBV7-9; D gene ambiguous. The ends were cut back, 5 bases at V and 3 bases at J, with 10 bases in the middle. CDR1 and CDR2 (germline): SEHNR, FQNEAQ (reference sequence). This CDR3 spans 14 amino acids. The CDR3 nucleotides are TGTGCCAGCAGCCAAATTGAGTCTAATGAAAAACTGTTTTTT. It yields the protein CASSQIESNEKLFF.

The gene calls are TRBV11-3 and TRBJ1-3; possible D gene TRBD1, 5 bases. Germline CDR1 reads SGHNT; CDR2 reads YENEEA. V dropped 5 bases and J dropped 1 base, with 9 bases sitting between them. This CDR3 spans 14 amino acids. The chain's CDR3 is CASSLTASGNTIYF. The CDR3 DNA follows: TGTGCCAGCAGCCTGACAGCTTCTGGAAACACCATATATTTT.

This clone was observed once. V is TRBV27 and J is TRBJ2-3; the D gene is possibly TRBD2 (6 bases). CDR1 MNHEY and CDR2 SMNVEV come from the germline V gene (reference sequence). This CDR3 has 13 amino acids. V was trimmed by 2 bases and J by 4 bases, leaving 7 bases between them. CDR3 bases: TGTGCCAGCAGTTTAGCGGGGCCAGATACGCAGTATTTT. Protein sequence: CASSLAGPDTQYF.

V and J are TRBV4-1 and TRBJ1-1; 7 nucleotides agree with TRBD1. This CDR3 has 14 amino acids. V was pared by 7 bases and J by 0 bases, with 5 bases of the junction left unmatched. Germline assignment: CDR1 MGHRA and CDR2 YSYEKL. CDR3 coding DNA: TGCGCCAGCACCTGGGGACAGTTGAACACTGAAGCTTTCTTT. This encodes CASTWGQLNTEAFF.

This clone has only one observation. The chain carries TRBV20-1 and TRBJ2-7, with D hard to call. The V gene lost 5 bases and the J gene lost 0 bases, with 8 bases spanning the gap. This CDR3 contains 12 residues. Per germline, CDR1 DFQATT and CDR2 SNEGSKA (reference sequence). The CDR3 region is CSAGGRSYEQYF. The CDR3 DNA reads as TGCAGTGCTGGTGGTCGCTCCTACGAGCAGTACTTC.

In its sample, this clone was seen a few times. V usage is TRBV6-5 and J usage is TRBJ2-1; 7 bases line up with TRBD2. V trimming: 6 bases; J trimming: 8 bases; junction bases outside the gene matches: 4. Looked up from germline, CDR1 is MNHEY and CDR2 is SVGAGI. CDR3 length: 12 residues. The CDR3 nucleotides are TGTGCCAGCAGCAAAACTAGCGATGAGCAGTTCTTC. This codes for CASSKTSDEQFF.

CDR3 region: CASSGTPGGAYEQYF. Written as DNA, the CDR3 is TGTGCCAGCAGCGGAACCCCTGGAGGGGCCTACGAGCAGTACTTC. This chain uses TRBV9 with TRBJ2-7; D may be TRBD2 (6 bases). V lost 3 bases, J lost 2 bases, and 15 bases lay in between. In germline, CDR1 is SGDLS, CDR2 YYNGEE. There are 15 residues in the CDR3.

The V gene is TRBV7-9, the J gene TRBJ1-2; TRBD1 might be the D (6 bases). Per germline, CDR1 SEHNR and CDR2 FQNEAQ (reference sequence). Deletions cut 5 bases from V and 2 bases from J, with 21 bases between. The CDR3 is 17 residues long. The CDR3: CASSPQGQGIGNYGYTF. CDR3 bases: TGTGCCAGCAGCCCCCAGGGGCAGGGGATAGGAAACTATGGCTACACCTTC.

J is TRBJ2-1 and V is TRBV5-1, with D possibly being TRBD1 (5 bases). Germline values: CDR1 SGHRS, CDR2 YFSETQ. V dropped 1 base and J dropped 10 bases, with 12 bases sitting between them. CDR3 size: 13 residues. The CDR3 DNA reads TGCGCCAGCAGCTTGATGGACACCGGAGAGCAGTTCTTC. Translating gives CASSLMDTGEQFF.

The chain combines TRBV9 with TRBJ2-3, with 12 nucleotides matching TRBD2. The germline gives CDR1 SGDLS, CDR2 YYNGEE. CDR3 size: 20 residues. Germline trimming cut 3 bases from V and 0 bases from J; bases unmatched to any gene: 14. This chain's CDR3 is CASSARLAGATTISTDTQYF. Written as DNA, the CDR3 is TGTGCCAGCAGCGCCCGACTAGCGGGGGCCACCACTATTAGCACAGATACGCAGTATTTT.

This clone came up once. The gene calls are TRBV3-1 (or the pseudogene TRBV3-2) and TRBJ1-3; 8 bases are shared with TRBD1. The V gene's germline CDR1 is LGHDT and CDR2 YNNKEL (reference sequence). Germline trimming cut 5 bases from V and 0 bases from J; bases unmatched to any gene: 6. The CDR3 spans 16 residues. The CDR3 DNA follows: TGTGCCAGCAGCTCCGGGACAGGTCTCTCTGGAAACACCATATATTTT. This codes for CASSSGTGLSGNTIYF.

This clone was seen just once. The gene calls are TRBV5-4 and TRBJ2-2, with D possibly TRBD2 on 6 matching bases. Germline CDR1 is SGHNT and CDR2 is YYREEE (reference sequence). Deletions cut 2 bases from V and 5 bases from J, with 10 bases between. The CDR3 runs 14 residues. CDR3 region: CASSLWGRTGELFF. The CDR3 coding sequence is TGTGCCAGCAGCTTATGGGGGAGGACCGGGGAGCTGTTTTTT.

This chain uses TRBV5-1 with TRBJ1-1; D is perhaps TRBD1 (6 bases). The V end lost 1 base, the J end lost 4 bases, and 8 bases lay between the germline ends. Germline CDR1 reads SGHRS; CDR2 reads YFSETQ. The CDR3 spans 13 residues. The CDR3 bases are TGCGCCAGCAGCTTGACAGGGCTCACTGAAGCTTTCTTT. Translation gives CASSLTGLTEAFF.

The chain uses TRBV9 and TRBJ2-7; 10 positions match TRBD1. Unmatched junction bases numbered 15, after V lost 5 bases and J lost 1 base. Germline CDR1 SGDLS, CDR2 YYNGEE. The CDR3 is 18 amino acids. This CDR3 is CASSPTPGQGRRSYEQYF. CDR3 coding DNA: TGTGCCAGCAGTCCTACTCCGGGACAGGGGCGCCGGTCCTACGAGCAGTACTTC.

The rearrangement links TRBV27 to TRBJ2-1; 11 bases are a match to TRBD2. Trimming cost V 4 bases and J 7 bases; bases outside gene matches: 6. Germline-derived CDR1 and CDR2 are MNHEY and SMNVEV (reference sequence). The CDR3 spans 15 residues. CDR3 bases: TGTGCCAGCAGTTCTAGCGGGGGGTTAAGAAATGAGCAGTTCTTC. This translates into CASSSSGGLRNEQFF.

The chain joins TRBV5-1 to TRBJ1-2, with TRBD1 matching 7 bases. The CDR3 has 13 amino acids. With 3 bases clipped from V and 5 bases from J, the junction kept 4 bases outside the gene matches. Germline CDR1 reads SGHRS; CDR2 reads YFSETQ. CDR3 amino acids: CASSWEQGYGYTF. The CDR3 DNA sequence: TGCGCCAGCAGCTGGGAACAGGGGTATGGCTACACCTTC.

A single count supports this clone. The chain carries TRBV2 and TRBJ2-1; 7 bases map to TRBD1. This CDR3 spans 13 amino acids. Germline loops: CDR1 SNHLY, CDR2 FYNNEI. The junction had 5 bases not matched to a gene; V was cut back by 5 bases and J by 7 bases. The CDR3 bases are TGTGCCAGCAGTCCCGACAGGGTAAATGAGCAGTTCTTC. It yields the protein CASSPDRVNEQFF.

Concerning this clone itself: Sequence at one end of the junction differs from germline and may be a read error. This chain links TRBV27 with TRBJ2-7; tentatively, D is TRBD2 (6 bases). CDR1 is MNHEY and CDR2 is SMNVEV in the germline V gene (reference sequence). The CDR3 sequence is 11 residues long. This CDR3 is CASSLGGPWHF. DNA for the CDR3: TGTGCCAGCAGTTTGGGAGGCCCATGGCACTTC.

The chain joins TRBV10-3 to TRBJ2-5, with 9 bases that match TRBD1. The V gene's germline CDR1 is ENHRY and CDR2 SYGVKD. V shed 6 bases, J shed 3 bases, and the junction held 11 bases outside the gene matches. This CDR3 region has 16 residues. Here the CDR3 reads CAISPQGQGGEETQYF. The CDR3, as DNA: TGTGCCATCAGCCCCCAGGGACAGGGTGGCGAAGAGACCCAGTACTTC.

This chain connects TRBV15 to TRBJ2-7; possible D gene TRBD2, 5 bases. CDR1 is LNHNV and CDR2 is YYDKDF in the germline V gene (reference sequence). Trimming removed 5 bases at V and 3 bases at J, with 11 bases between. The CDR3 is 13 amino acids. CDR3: CATSRTLSYEQYF. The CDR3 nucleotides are TGTGCCACCAGCCGGACTCTGAGCTACGAGCAGTACTTC.

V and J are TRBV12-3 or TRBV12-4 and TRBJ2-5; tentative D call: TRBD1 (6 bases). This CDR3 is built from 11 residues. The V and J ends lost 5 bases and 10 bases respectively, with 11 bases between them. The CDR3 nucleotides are TGTGCCAGCAGTCCCGACAGGAGCCAGTACTTC. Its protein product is CASSPDRSQYF.

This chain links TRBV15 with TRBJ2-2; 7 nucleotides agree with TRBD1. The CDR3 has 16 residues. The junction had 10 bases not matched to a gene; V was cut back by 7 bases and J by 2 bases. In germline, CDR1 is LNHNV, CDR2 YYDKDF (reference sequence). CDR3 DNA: TGTGCCACCACTAGACCCGGGACAGCCAACACCGGGGAGCTGTTTTTT. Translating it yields CATTRPGTANTGELFF.

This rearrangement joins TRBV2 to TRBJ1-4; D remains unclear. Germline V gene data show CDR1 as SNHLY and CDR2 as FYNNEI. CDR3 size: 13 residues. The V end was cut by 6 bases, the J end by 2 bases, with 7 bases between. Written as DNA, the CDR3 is TGTGCCAGCAGGGCCGGGACTAATGAAAAACTGTTTTTT. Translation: CASRAGTNEKLFF. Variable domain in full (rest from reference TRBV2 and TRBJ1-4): EPEVTQTPSHQVTQMGQEVILRCVPISNHLYFYWYRQILGQKVEFLVSFYNNEISEKSEIFDDQFSVERPDGSNFTLKIRSTKLEDSAMYFCASRAGTNEKLFFGSGTQLSVL.